This T cell receptor beta chain appears in the sequencing data of a study of blood T cell repertoires in COVID-19. On the study more broadly: Acute-phase and convalescent COVID-19 samples originated in the United States, Italy and Spain.

From germline, CDR1 is MNHEY and CDR2 SMNVEV (reference sequence). The CDR3 extends over 14 amino acids. V lost 5 bases to trimming and J lost 0 bases, with 9 bases between them. Libraries were prepared by immunoSEQ multiplex PCR; TCRdb keeps only in-frame clonotypes and omits some of them. The profile covers 95,000 to 120,000 clones, with about 84% appearing a single time and roughly 1.5% taken by the ten largest. The sample comprised peripheral blood. This sequence was found in a middle-aged man with acute or convalescent COVID-19. The chain employs TRBV27 and TRBJ2-3; D unclear. CDR3 DNA sequence: TGTGCCAGCAGTGTTCAGTTTAGCACAGATACGCAGTATTTT. Residues: CASSVQFSTDTQYF.